The rows below give T cell receptor beta chains drawn from one sample of a study of blood T cell repertoires in COVID-19. Method: immunoSEQ multiplex PCR; TCRdb's copy keeps in-frame clones and lacks some. The data contain 120,000 to 150,000 clones, roughly four fifths of them singletons. Sequenced: peripheral blood. The receptor set was obtained from a human donor with acute or convalescent COVID-19. The donor label of this sample is uncertain. Both conserved end residues are part of each CDR3. D genes are given only for firm matches. Some rows mark clone size as missing; the rest say once, few, many or name a class of expanded clone.

TRBD1	TRBV18	TRBJ2-7	NA	TGTGCCAGCTCACCACAGGGCGGACAGGGAATGTACGAGCAGTACTTC	CASSPQGGQGMYEQYF
TRBD1	TRBV7-2	TRBJ1-6	once	TGTGCCAGCAGTACGCCGGGACAGGCCTATTCACCCCTCCACTTT	CASSTPGQAYSPLHF
TRBD2	TRBV7-9	TRBJ2-5	few	TGTGCCAGCAGGGGACTAGCTGTAGAGACCCAGTACTTC	CASRGLAVETQYF
TRBD1	TRBV27	TRBJ2-1	NA	TGTGCCAGCAGTTTAACAGGGGGATGGAATGAGCAGTTCTTC	CASSLTGGWNEQFF
TRBD1	TRBV14	TRBJ2-7	few	TGTGCCAGCAGCCAGCTACCGGGACAGGAGAACTACGAGCAGTACTTC	CASSQLPGQENYEQYF
NA	TRBV27	TRBJ1-5	few	TGTGCCAGCGGCCGCGACAGTAATCAGCCCCAGCATTTT	CASGRDSNQPQHF
NA	TRBV4-1	TRBJ2-5	NA	TGCGCCAGCAGCCAGGCCAGGGAAGAGACCCAGTACTTC	CASSQAREETQYF
NA	TRBV28	TRBJ1-5	NA	TGTGCCAGCAGTACTTCCGGTGGGGTAGGGGGCAATCAGCCCCAGCATTTT	CASSTSGGVGGNQPQHF
NA	TRBV4-1	TRBJ1-2	NA	TGCGCCAGCAGCCAGAGGAAGGAGGGGCCTGGCTACACCTTC	CASSQRKEGPGYTF
TRBD1	TRBV5-6	TRBJ1-1	NA	TGTGCCAGCAGCCCTGGGACAGGATCGGCTTTCTTT	CASSPGTGSAFF
NA	TRBV6-5	TRBJ1-2	NA	TGTGCCAGCACCCCGGGAGCCAGAGCCTATGGCTACACCTTC	CASTPGARAYGYTF
TRBD1	TRBV3-1/TRBV3-2	TRBJ2-1	NA	TGTGCCAGCAGCCATACCCGGGACAGGGGAAATGAGCAGTTCTTC	CASSHTRDRGNEQFF
TRBD2	TRBV29-1	TRBJ2-2	NA	TGCAGCGTGGTTACCGGGACTAGGGACGGGGAGCTGTTTTTT	CSVVTGTRDGELFF
NA	TRBV18	TRBJ1-1	few	TGTGCCAGCTCCCTGGGGCAGGTGATGAACACTGAAGCTTTCTTT	CASSLGQVMNTEAFF
NA	TRBV3-1/TRBV3-2	TRBJ1-6	NA	TGTGCCAGCAGCCAAGATGGGGCACCCGGCTCCTATAATTCACCCCTCCACTTT	CASSQDGAPGSYNSPLHF
TRBD2	TRBV5-1	TRBJ2-1	NA	TGCGCCAGCAGCTCAAGCGGGGCCTACAATGAGCAGTTCTTC	CASSSSGAYNEQFF
NA	TRBV5-1	TRBJ1-3	once	TGCGCCAGCAGCTTGGAGAACAGCTCTGGAAACACCATATATTTT	CASSLENSSGNTIYF
NA	TRBV15	TRBJ1-4	NA	TGTGCCACCAGCAGAGAGACCCCCCAGGGGAACGTGGAAAAACTGTTTTTT	CATSRETPQGNVEKLFF
NA	TRBV5-1	TRBJ2-3	NA	TGCGCCAGCAGTATGACAGGTCGGGGAGCAGATACGCAGTATTTT	CASSMTGRGADTQYF
NA	TRBV29-1	TRBJ2-7	NA	TGCAGCGTCTCGAAGGGGGTAAGCTCCTACGAGCAGTACTTC	CSVSKGVSSYEQYF
NA	TRBV3-1/TRBV3-2	TRBJ2-3	few	TGTGCCAGCAGCCAAGATCGAATTAGCGAAGATACGCAGTATTTT	CASSQDRISEDTQYF
NA	TRBV10-2	TRBJ2-1	many	TGCGCCAGCACCCCAGGCTCCTACAATGAGCAGTTCTTC	CASTPGSYNEQFF
TRBD2	TRBV2	TRBJ2-3	NA	TGTGCCAGCAGTATAACTAGCGGGGGGGTCGGAAGCACAGATACGCAGTATTTT	CASSITSGGVGSTDTQYF
NA	TRBV5-6	TRBJ1-5	NA	TGTGCCAGCAGCTTGGGGCAGGCTGGGCAGCCCCAGCATTTT	CASSLGQAGQPQHF
NA	TRBV27	TRBJ1-4	NA	TGTGCCAGCAGTTTCGGGCAGGGCGAAAAACTGTTTTTT	CASSFGQGEKLFF
NA	TRBV7-9	TRBJ1-2	NA	TGTGCCAGCAGCTTGGAGGCCTATGGCTACACCTTC	CASSLEAYGYTF
NA	TRBV29-1	TRBJ1-1	NA	TGCAGCGTTGGGCTGGTTATGAACACTGAAGCTTTCTTT	CSVGLVMNTEAFF
NA	TRBV24-1	TRBJ2-5	NA	TGTGCCACCAGTGATCCTACCCTCCAAGAGACCCAGTACTTC	CATSDPTLQETQYF
TRBD1	TRBV19	TRBJ1-2	NA	TGTGCCAGTAGTATATCAGGGGGCGCGCAGGGCTACACCTTC	CASSISGGAQGYTF
TRBD1	TRBV27	TRBJ2-6	NA	TGTGCCAGCAGTTCCTGGACAGGGGGCTTGAGTGGGGCCAACGTCCTGACTTTC	CASSSWTGGLSGANVLTF
NA	TRBV11-3	TRBJ2-1	NA	TGTGCCAGCAGCCGCGGACAAGGAGAGCAGTTCTTC	CASSRGQGEQFF
TRBD1	TRBV6-6	TRBJ1-5	NA	TGTGCCAGCAGGCGATCCGGGACAGCCTACAATCAGCCCCAGCATTTT	CASRRSGTAYNQPQHF
NA	TRBV5-1	TRBJ1-2	NA	TGCGCCAGCAGCGGAGATAACTATGGCTACACCTTC	CASSGDNYGYTF
NA	TRBV5-1	TRBJ2-2	many	TGCGCCAGCAGCTTGCGGGTCTTTTCGAACACCGGGGAGCTGTTTTTT	CASSLRVFSNTGELFF
TRBD1	TRBV19	TRBJ1-5	NA	TGTGCCAGTAGTATGCGGACAGGGAGGGCTTATAGCAATCAGCCCCAGCATTTT	CASSMRTGRAYSNQPQHF
NA	TRBV10-3	TRBJ1-1	NA	TGTGCCATCAGTGATGGGAGGGACACTGAAGCTTTCTTT	CAISDGRDTEAFF
NA	TRBV19	TRBJ2-2	NA	TGTGCCAGTAGTCCGCAGGGCACGACGAACACCGGGGAGCTGTTTTTT	CASSPQGTTNTGELFF
TRBD2	TRBV3-1/TRBV3-2	TRBJ2-1	NA	TGTGCCAGCAGCCAGGCGGGGGGGCTCTACAATGAGCAGTTCTTC	CASSQAGGLYNEQFF
TRBD1	TRBV10-2	TRBJ2-6	NA	TGCGCCAGCCTAGGTGGACAGGGGGCCGGTGGGGCCAACGTCCTGACTTTC	CASLGGQGAGGANVLTF
NA	TRBV19	TRBJ1-1	NA	TGTGCCAGTAGTCTCTTCTTGGGAGCTGAAGCTTTCTTT	CASSLFLGAEAFF